The 11 T cell receptor beta chains listed next were all sequenced from one sample in a study of cytomegalovirus exposure and HLA in healthy donors. The study ran its PCR with 60 Vbeta and 13 Jbeta primers. Clones were read by immunoSEQ multiplex PCR, and TCRdb kept only the in-frame ones, dropping some. In the table there are 150,000 or so clones, around three quarters of which are singletons. Sequencing used PBMCs. These receptors were obtained from a man aged 40-49 years in good health and CMV-seropositive.

This clone was seen more than once but under ten times. The chain couples TRBV28 to TRBJ1-5, with D possibly TRBD1 on 6 matching bases. This CDR3 has 12 residues. V was trimmed by 4 bases and J by 9 bases, leaving 10 bases between them. Germline CDR1 and CDR2: MDHEN and SYDVKM. CDR3 loop: CASSSGVGPQHF. As DNA, the CDR3 is TGTGCCAGCAGTTCAGGGGTGGGGCCCCAGCATTTT.

CDR3 protein: CATSPQNRGMTEKLFF. The CDR3 DNA follows: TGTGCCACCTCCCCCCAGAACAGGGGGATGACTGAAAAACTGTTTTTT. The rearrangement joins TRBV15 to TRBJ1-4; 8 bases line up with TRBD1. Germline V CDR1 and CDR2: LNHNV, YYDKDF (reference sequence). This CDR3 is 16 amino acids long. J lost 7 bases, V lost 8 bases, and 15 bases had no gene match. The full variable domain, completed using reference TRBV15 and TRBJ1-4, is DAMVIQNPRYQVTQFGKPVTLSCSQTLNHNVMYWYQQKSSQAPKLLFHYYDKDFNNEADTPDNFQSRRPNTSFCFLDIRSPGLGDTAMYLCATSPQNRGMTEKLFFGSGTQLSVL.

The chain is built from TRBV4-1 and TRBJ2-1, with 8 bases lining up with TRBD2. Germline values: CDR1 MGHRA, CDR2 YSYEKL. V trimming: 3 bases; J trimming: 10 bases; junction bases outside the gene matches: 11. CDR3 length equals 15 residues. CDR3 sequence (DNA): TGCGCCAGCAGCCACCCGGGGGGGGACTACCCGGAGCAGTTCTTC. Translating it yields CASSHPGGDYPEQFF.

The CDR3 protein is CASSYSMTGTGNTIYF. For the CDR3, the DNA is TGTGCCAGCAGTTACTCGATGACGGGTACTGGAAACACCATATATTTT. This chain uses TRBV6-5 with TRBJ1-3, with D hard to call. V lost 0 bases, J lost 2 bases, and 11 bases lay in between. CDR3 length: 16 amino acids. The germline V gene has CDR1 MNHEY and CDR2 SVGAGI.

The chain is built from TRBV28 and TRBJ1-2, with TRBD1 matching 7 bases. The V gene's germline CDR1 is MDHEN and CDR2 SYDVKM. The CDR3 runs to 12 residues. The V gene end was trimmed by 5 bases and the J gene end by 5 bases; junction bases not matched to a gene: 2. The CDR3 region is CASSQGVYGYTF. The CDR3 bases are TGTGCCAGCAGTCAGGGGGTATATGGCTACACCTTC.

This rearrangement joins TRBV7-3 to TRBJ1-1; 7 positions match TRBD1. This CDR3 is 15 amino acids long. The germline gives CDR1 SGHTA, CDR2 FQGTGA. V lost 5 bases and J lost 5; bases outside the gene matches: 11. The CDR3 nucleotides are TGTGCCAGCAGCCCTATACAGGGGTTTACGACTGAAGCTTTCTTT. It translates to CASSPIQGFTTEAFF.

The sample holds a few counts of this clone. The chain recombines TRBV9 with TRBJ1-5; D is perhaps TRBD1 (5 bases). This CDR3 is 15 amino acids long. Trimming pared 3 bases from V and 5 bases from J, leaving 15 bases between. Germline V gene sequence: CDR1 SGDLS, CDR2 YYNGEE. This chain's CDR3 is CASSETAGGDQPQHF. In DNA form, the CDR3 reads TGTGCCAGCAGCGAGACGGCGGGGGGGGATCAGCCCCAGCATTTT.

This clone was observed a few times. This chain joins TRBV28 and TRBJ2-4; D not resolved. Per germline, CDR1 MDHEN and CDR2 SYDVKM. This CDR3 contains 15 residues. Trimming took off 1 base at V and 2 bases at J, with 9 bases between the two ends. The CDR3 sequence: CASSLLGVTKNIQYF. The CDR3 DNA reads as TGTGCCAGCAGTTTATTGGGCGTAACCAAAAACATTCAGTACTTC.

The CDR3 DNA reads TGTGCCAGTAGTCTCCGACTAGCGGCCTACACCGGGGAGCTGTTTTTT. Protein sequence: CASSLRLAAYTGELFF. The chain carries TRBV19 and TRBJ2-2; TRBD2 matches at 9 bases. Per germline, CDR1 LNHDA and CDR2 SQIVND (reference sequence). After removal of 5 bases from V and 3 bases from J, the junction contained 7 bases not matched to a gene. The CDR3 runs 16 residues.

The rearrangement links TRBV5-4 to TRBJ2-6; the D gene is possibly TRBD2 (5 bases). CDR1 SGHNT and CDR2 YYREEE come from the germline V gene (reference sequence). The CDR3 loop spans 17 amino acids. Trimming shortened V by 4 bases and J by 2 bases, and 16 bases separated the two germline ends. As DNA, the CDR3 is TGTGCCAGCAGCCCAGCTCCGGGGAGAACTGGGGCCAACGTCCTGACTTTC. It codes for CASSPAPGRTGANVLTF.

The rearrangement joins TRBV4-1 to TRBJ1-1; TRBD1 might be the D (6 bases). The length of the CDR3 is 14 residues. V was trimmed by 3 bases and J by 6 bases, leaving 14 bases between them. Germline loops: CDR1 MGHRA, CDR2 YSYEKL. CDR3 nucleotide sequence: TGCGCCAGCAGCCATGGCCCAGGGGTAGCTGAAGCTTTCTTT. Protein sequence: CASSHGPGVAEAFF.